This TCR beta chain was profiled in a study of T-cell memory formation after mild COVID-19. Regarding the study as a whole: Chiefly within CM and EM were the contracting CD4+ clones; CD8+ ones were within EMRA.

With constant-segment primers, 5'RACE yielded cDNA libraries of TCR alpha and TCR beta that carried sample barcodes and UMIs. TCRdb used MiXCR to reprocess the 5' RACE reads, holding one entry per CDR3 protein. The sample yields about 560,000 distinct CDR3 sequences, roughly 17% seen once. As regards this clonotype: The antigen remains unidentified.

Germline V gene data show CDR1 as SNHLY and CDR2 as FYNNEI. With 6 bases removed from V and 6 bases from J, the gap between germline ends came to 17 bases. This CDR3 comprises 14 residues. The sequence was collected from an adult woman who had mild COVID-19 (a few samples of this study predate the infection). Cell type and time point are not known. The chain uses TRBV2 and TRBJ1-2; TRBD1 might be the D (5 bases). Sequenced input: PBMCs or a T cell subset sorted from them (not recorded which). The CDR3 DNA reads TGTGCCAGCAGGGACCTCAGGGTTTTGGATGGCTACACCTTC. The encoded protein is CASRDLRVLDGYTF.